The next 24 T cell receptor beta chains were all read from a single sample in a study of cytomegalovirus exposure and HLA in healthy donors. Researchers ran the PCR with 60 Vbeta and 13 Jbeta primers. Data came from immunoSEQ multiplex PCR; TCRdb stores just in-frame clones and leaves some out. This table has about 100,000 clones, roughly 71% appearing once. Input material: PBMCs. These receptors originate from a young woman in good health and CMV-seropositive.

This clone was recorded a few times. Mismatch with germline at one junction end may stem from a read error. The rearrangement joins TRBV7-9 to TRBJ2-2, with 8 bases identical to TRBD1. Germline V CDR1 and CDR2: SEHNR, FQNEAQ (reference sequence). The CDR3 contains 17 residues. The DNA for the CDR3 is TGTTCCAGCAGCTTCATTCCGAGACAGGGGCACACCGGGGAGCTGTTTTTT. Protein: CSSSFIPRQGHTGELFF.

The chain joins TRBV9 to TRBJ1-1, with D perhaps TRBD1 (6 bases). The CDR3 is 17 residues long. Germline V gives CDR1 SGDLS, CDR2 YYNGEE. The V and J ends lost 4 bases and 1 base respectively, with 20 bases between them. DNA for the CDR3: TGTGCCAGCAGCACGAGCCCCGAACAGGGCCAGAACACTGAAGCTTTCTTT. This gives the protein CASSTSPEQGQNTEAFF. The variable domain in full, with the rest retrieved from reference TRBV9 and TRBJ1-1, is DSGVTQTPKHLITATGQRVTLRCSPRSGDLSVYWYQQSLDQGLQFLIQYYNGEERAKGNILERFSAQQFPDLHSELNLSSLELGDSALYFCASSTSPEQGQNTEAFFGQGTRLTVV.

This chain links TRBV7-8 with TRBJ1-5; 7 bases are shared with TRBD1. V lost 5 bases, J lost 0 bases, and 16 bases stayed unmatched. The CDR3 contains 19 residues. Germline V CDR1 and CDR2: SGHVS, FQNEAQ. The CDR3 DNA reads TGTGCCAGCAGCCCCGAGAGGGGGCCCGCCTCTTATAGCAATCAGCCCCAGCATTTT. This sequence encodes CASSPERGPASYSNQPQHF.

In this sample, this clone turned up once. V and J are TRBV12-5 and TRBJ2-3; 9 positions agree with TRBD2. CDR1 is LGHNT and CDR2 is FRNRAP in the germline V gene. J lost 2 bases, V lost 5 bases, and 5 bases had no gene match. The CDR3 sequence is 15 residues long. This CDR3 reads CASGNSGSPTDTQYF. CDR3 nucleotides: TGTGCTAGTGGTAATAGCGGGAGTCCCACAGATACGCAGTATTTT.

The rearrangement links TRBV2 to TRBJ2-7; a weak D match, TRBD2 (5 bases). Germline CDR1 and CDR2: SNHLY and FYNNEI. V lost 2 bases, J lost 5 bases, and 7 bases lay in between. The CDR3 has 12 residues. CDR3 loop: CASSEYGNEQYF. CDR3 coding DNA: TGTGCCAGCAGTGAATACGGGAACGAGCAGTACTTC.

The chain combines TRBV29-1 with TRBJ2-3; 7 nucleotides line up with TRBD2. Trimming took 0 bases from V and 4 from J; bases not matched to a gene: 10. The CDR3 totals 16 residues. In germline, CDR1 is SQVTM, CDR2 ANQGSEA. The CDR3 region has the DNA TGCAGCGTTGAAGATCCCGCGGGCGGGGGACCAGATACGCAGTATTTT. Encoded protein: CSVEDPAGGGPDTQYF.

V and J are TRBV5-1 and TRBJ1-2; TRBD1 agrees at 9 bases. V lost 5 bases, J lost 10 bases, and 12 bases stayed unmatched. The CDR3 runs to 14 residues. Germline V lookup: CDR1 SGHRS, CDR2 YFSETQ. This chain's CDR3 is CASSLRTGEDVYTF. In DNA form, the CDR3 reads TGCGCCAGCAGTCTCAGGACAGGGGAGGATGTCTACACCTTC.

Note on this clone: The same CDR3 is also encoded by other DNA sequences in this sample. This CDR3 is CASSLGGTSNTEAFF. The CDR3 bases are TGTGCCAGCAGCTTAGGTGGCACATCGAACACTGAAGCTTTCTTT. This sequence joins TRBV7-9 and TRBJ1-1; no clear D gene. The germline CDR1 and CDR2 sequences are SEHNR and FQNEAQ (reference sequence). The ends were cut back, 1 base at V and 1 base at J, with 10 bases in the middle. The CDR3 is 15 residues long.

This chain joins TRBV6-5 and TRBJ1-1, with no clear D. The CDR3 consists of 11 residues. Germline V gene lookup returns CDR1 MNHEY and CDR2 SVGAGI. The germline V and J ends were trimmed by 7 bases and 0 bases, with 3 bases remaining between them. Here the CDR3 DNA reads TGTGCCAGCACGTTGAACACTGAAGCTTTCTTT. Translated: CASTLNTEAFF.

V gene TRBV7-6 combines with J gene TRBJ2-5; weak D call: TRBD2 (6 bases). Germline V gene sequence: CDR1 SGHVS, CDR2 FNYEAQ. The CDR3 has 15 residues. V was cut by 7 bases and J by 1 base, with 16 bases left in between. Here the CDR3 DNA reads TGTGCCAGCAAGGAAGACGGGAGAGCCCAAGAGACCCAGTACTTC. Residues: CASKEDGRAQETQYF. The entire variable domain, with the rest obtained from reference TRBV7-6 and TRBJ2-5, is as follows: GAGVSQSPRYKVTKRGQDVALRCDPISGHVSLYWYRQALGQGPEFLTYFNYEAQQDKSGLPNDRFSAERPEGSISTLTIQRTEQRDSAMYRCASKEDGRAQETQYFGPGTRLLVL.

The J gene is TRBJ2-1, the V gene TRBV19; D uncertain. The length of the CDR3 is 17 residues. V lost 8 bases and J lost 0, with 20 bases in between. CDR1 and CDR2 (germline): LNHDA, SQIVND (reference sequence). The CDR3 nucleotides read TGTGCCAGTTCCGGAGTGTTGTTACGAGCCTCCTACAATGAGCAGTTCTTC. This translates into CASSGVLLRASYNEQFF.

The V and J genes are TRBV18 and TRBJ2-6, with a weak D call TRBD2 (6 bases). CDR3 size: 17 residues. The V end lost 2 bases, the J end lost 1 base, and 12 bases lay between the germline ends. CDR1 is KGHSH, CDR2 LQKENI, per germline. The CDR3 loop reads CASSPFTRGSGANVLTF. In DNA, the CDR3 is TGTGCCAGCTCACCATTCACACGGGGGTCTGGGGCCAACGTCCTGACTTTC.

J is TRBJ1-5 and V is TRBV19; TRBD1 might be the D (6 bases). Germline CDR1 is LNHDA and CDR2 is SQIVND (reference sequence). Deletions cut 5 bases from V and 6 bases from J, with 17 bases between. This CDR3 is built from 15 residues. CDR3 nucleotide sequence: TGTGCCAGTAGTTCAAGAGAGATACAGGGTCAGCCCCAGCATTTT. Amino acid sequence: CASSSREIQGQPQHF.

V usage is TRBV7-9 and J usage is TRBJ2-5; the match to TRBD2 covers 16 bases. The CDR3 has 18 amino acids. Trimming cost V 4 bases and J 11 bases; bases outside gene matches: 16. In germline, CDR1 is SEHNR, CDR2 FQNEAQ (reference sequence). This CDR3 reads CASSSSGTSGRGPREQYF. As DNA, the CDR3 is TGTGCCAGCAGCTCCTCCGGGACTAGCGGGAGGGGTCCTAGGGAGCAGTACTTC.

As DNA, the CDR3 is TGTGCCAGTAGTATAGCAGGGTTAGGCGCGGGGGAGCTGTTTTTT. Protein product: CASSIAGLGAGELFF. This rearrangement joins TRBV19 to TRBJ2-2; weak D call: TRBD1 (5 bases). V dropped 1 base and J dropped 8 bases, with 14 bases sitting between them. Looked up from germline, CDR1 is LNHDA and CDR2 is SQIVND (reference sequence). The CDR3 spans 15 residues. Variable domain in full (rest from reference TRBV19 and TRBJ2-2): DGGITQSPKYLFRKEGQNVTLSCEQNLNHDAMYWYRQDPGQGLRLIYYSQIVNDFQKGDIAEGYSVSREKKESFPLTVTSAQKNPTAFYLCASSIAGLGAGELFFGEGSRLTVL.

This clone has just one count. J is TRBJ2-1 and V is TRBV9; a weak D match, TRBD1 (6 bases). Germline-derived CDR1 and CDR2 are SGDLS and YYNGEE. V shed 3 bases and J shed 0 bases, with 19 bases lying between them. The CDR3 sequence is 18 residues long. The CDR3 reads CASSASEQGFSSYNEQFF. The DNA for the CDR3 is TGTGCCAGCAGCGCATCAGAACAGGGTTTCAGCTCCTACAATGAGCAGTTCTTC.

About this clone itself: The same CDR3 is also encoded by other DNA sequences in this sample. The V call is TRBV9, the J call TRBJ1-2; TRBD1 aligns across 8 bases. J lost 3 bases, V lost 4 bases, and 5 bases had no gene match. Germline CDR1 is SGDLS and CDR2 is YYNGEE. The CDR3 covers 14 residues. The CDR3 protein is CASSPGQGDYGYTF. The CDR3 nucleotides read TGTGCCAGCAGCCCCGGACAGGGCGACTATGGCTACACCTTC.

In this sample, this clone turned up once. This chain joins TRBV19 and TRBJ1-5, with D maybe TRBD1 (6 bases). The CDR3 covers 15 residues. Trimming cost V 4 bases and J 0 bases, with 10 bases left between them. Looked up from germline, CDR1 is LNHDA and CDR2 is SQIVND (reference sequence). CDR3 DNA sequence: TGTGCCAGTAGTAAGGGACATAATAGCAATCAGCCCCAGCATTTT. Translation gives CASSKGHNSNQPQHF. Full variable domain (outside the CDR3, taken from reference TRBV19 and TRBJ1-5): DGGITQSPKYLFRKEGQNVTLSCEQNLNHDAMYWYRQDPGQGLRLIYYSQIVNDFQKGDIAEGYSVSREKKESFPLTVTSAQKNPTAFYLCASSKGHNSNQPQHFGDGTRLSIL.

This clone was recorded a few times. The chain couples TRBV19 to TRBJ2-7; D not certain. The CDR3 sequence is 14 residues long. Trimming stripped 1 base from V and 0 bases from J, with 7 bases between. CDR1 is LNHDA, CDR2 SQIVND, per germline (reference sequence). CDR3 amino acids: CASSIVIGSYEQYF. CDR3 nucleotide sequence: TGTGCCAGTAGTATAGTGATCGGCTCCTACGAGCAGTACTTC.

The DNA of the CDR3 is TGCGCCAGCAGCGCGGACAGGGTTCTGGCTAACTATGGCTACACCTTC. This sequence encodes CASSADRVLANYGYTF. This chain uses TRBV5-1 with TRBJ1-2; 8 bases match TRBD1. Trimming removed 4 bases from V and 0 bases from J; junction bases left unmatched: 8. Germline V gene sequence: CDR1 SGHRS, CDR2 YFSETQ. The length of the CDR3 is 16 residues.

The CDR3 bases are TGTGCCACCCAGGGGGACAGGACCTACGAGCAGTACTTC. It codes for CATQGDRTYEQYF. V gene TRBV7-9 combines with J gene TRBJ2-5; 8 bases align to TRBD1. The J call may be in error: the DNA end matches TRBJ2-7 better. The CDR3 consists of 13 residues. The germline gives CDR1 SEHNR, CDR2 FQNEAQ (reference sequence).

The V call is TRBV27, the J call TRBJ2-7; D unresolved. Looked up from germline, CDR1 is MNHEY and CDR2 is SMNVEV (reference sequence). Trimming removed 8 bases at V and 1 base at J, with 12 bases between. CDR3 length: 13 amino acids. The CDR3 loop reads CASQRSLSYEQYF. As DNA, the CDR3 is TGTGCCAGCCAACGGAGCTTGTCCTACGAGCAGTACTTC.

The chain uses TRBV9 and TRBJ2-2; 9 bases are shared with TRBD2. The germline V gene encodes CDR1 SGDLS and CDR2 YYNGEE. The CDR3 covers 15 residues. Trimming at V came to 4 bases and at J to 5 bases, leaving 6 bases not matched to a gene. CDR3 loop: CASSSSGAPTGELFF. Here the CDR3 DNA reads TGTGCCAGCAGCTCTAGCGGGGCCCCTACCGGGGAGCTGTTTTTT.

The chain recombines TRBV7-8 with TRBJ2-2, with D possibly TRBD2 on 6 matching bases. Trimming removed 1 base at V and 0 bases at J, with 12 bases between. CDR1 and CDR2 from the germline V gene are SGHVS and FQNEAQ. CDR3 length: 17 residues. The CDR3, as DNA: TGTGCCAGCAGCTTAGAGCCACTAGCAGCGAACACCGGGGAGCTGTTTTTT. Its protein product is CASSLEPLAANTGELFF.